A selection of T cell receptor beta chains follows, all from one sample in a study of OX40 agonist ivuxolimab in advanced cancers. The assay was immunoSEQ multiplex PCR, and TCRdb's table has in-frame clones only and misses some. This table has 50,000 to 75,000 clones, approximately 90% appearing once. The sequencing used CD4+ or CD8+ T cells sorted from blood, collected in a trial of the OX40 agonist ivuxolimab. The receptors were gathered from an adult with an advanced solid tumor such as melanoma, head and neck, liver or kidney cancer. The CDR3 runs from the conserved cysteine through the conserved F or W. D genes are given only for firm matches. The size field is filled for only some rows; it gives once, few, many or a size class.

TRBJ1-2,once,-,TRBV7-6,CASSLVVEGSGYTF,TGTGCCAGCAGCTTAGTAGTGGAGGGCAGTGGCTACACCTTC
TRBJ1-1,-,-,TRBV13,CASSFISDPEAFF,TGTGCCAGCAGCTTCATCTCGGATCCTGAAGCTTTCTTT
TRBJ2-1,-,TRBD1,TRBV7-8,CASSLILGPGTGVNEQFF,TGTGCCAGCAGCTTAATTTTGGGACCCGGGACAGGGGTAAATGAGCAGTTCTTC
TRBJ2-2,once,-,TRBV30,CAWSVLGIGELFF,TGTGCCTGGAGTGTATTAGGGATCGGGGAGCTGTTTTTT
TRBJ2-3,-,-,TRBV9,CASSDLAGEDTQYF,TGTGCCAGCAGCGACCTCGCCGGGGAGGATACGCAGTATTTT
TRBJ1-5,-,TRBD1,TRBV27,CASSFAGGYQPQHF,TGTGCCAGCAGTTTCGCAGGGGGCTATCAGCCCCAGCATTTT
TRBJ2-7,few,-,TRBV2,CASSAGGQSEQYF,TGTGCCAGCAGTGCGGGGGGCCAGTCCGAGCAGTACTTC
TRBJ1-4,-,TRBD1,TRBV5-1,CASSSQGQGYEKLFF,TGCGCCAGCTCCAGCCAGGGACAGGGGTATGAAAAACTGTTTTTT
TRBJ2-3,-,-,TRBV19,CASSSFRTDTQYF,TGTGCCAGTAGTAGCTTCCGAACAGATACGCAGTATTTT
TRBJ2-2,once,-,TRBV7-6,CASSWASTGELFF,TGTGCCAGCAGTTGGGCCTCCACCGGGGAGCTGTTTTTT
TRBJ1-5,few,-,TRBV6-5,CASSYSRGNQPQHF,TGTGCCAGCAGTTACTCGCGGGGCAATCAGCCCCAGCATTTT
TRBJ1-5,-,-,TRBV18,CASSDQGMSNQPQHF,TGTGCCAGCTCGGACCAGGGAATGAGCAATCAGCCCCAGCATTTT
TRBJ1-1,-,-,TRBV6-5,CASSQRNTEAFF,TGTGCCAGCAGCCAGCGGAACACTGAAGCTTTCTTT
TRBJ2-7,medium-sized,TRBD1,TRBV29-1,CSVSGQGPMDEQYF,TGCAGCGTTAGCGGACAGGGGCCGATGGACGAGCAGTACTTC
TRBJ2-7,-,-,TRBV5-5,CASSSSTGAAYEQYF,TGTGCCAGCAGCTCGAGTACGGGAGCTGCCTACGAGCAGTACTTC
TRBJ2-1,-,-,TRBV6-5,CATFEGHSYNEQFF,TGTGCCACCTTCGAGGGGCATTCCTACAATGAGCAGTTCTTC
TRBJ2-3,-,-,TRBV2,CASSALPDSTDTQYF,TGTGCCAGCAGTGCTCTGCCGGATTCCACAGATACGCAGTATTTT
TRBJ1-2,-,-,TRBV28,CASSFDSYNYGYTF,TGTGCCAGCAGTTTTGACAGTTATAACTATGGCTACACCTTC
TRBJ1-1,-,-,TRBV30,CAWSRPREVTEAFF,TGTGCCTGGAGTCGCCCAAGGGAGGTAACTGAAGCTTTCTTT
TRBJ1-1,-,TRBD1,TRBV27,CASSSQGDYTEAFF,TGTGCCAGCAGTTCACAGGGGGACTACACTGAAGCTTTCTTT
TRBJ2-2,-,-,TRBV11-3,CASSLWTGELFF,TGTGCCAGCAGCTTATGGACCGGGGAGCTGTTTTTT
TRBJ2-7,-,-,TRBV27,CASSPGASSYEQYF,TGTGCCAGCAGTCCAGGGGCTTCCTCCTACGAGCAGTACTTC
TRBJ1-5,once,-,TRBV15,CATSGGRVQPQHF,TGTGCCACCAGCGGAGGCAGGGTTCAGCCCCAGCATTTT
TRBJ2-2,-,-,TRBV29-1,CSVLTNTGELFF,TGCAGCGTTCTGACGAACACCGGGGAGCTGTTTTTT
TRBJ2-7,-,TRBD2,TRBV4-1,CASSLLAGALYEQYF,TGCGCCAGCAGCCTACTAGCGGGGGCCCTCTACGAGCAGTACTTC
TRBJ1-1,-,-,TRBV15,CATSRGGSGYLALNTEAFF,TGTGCCACCAGCAGAGGGGGGTCAGGATATCTAGCTTTGAACACTGAAGCTTTCTTT
TRBJ2-1,-,TRBD2,TRBV9,CASSVAATSGGATEQFF,TGTGCCAGCAGCGTAGCCGCGACTAGCGGGGGGGCCACTGAGCAGTTCTTC
TRBJ2-7,once,TRBD1,TRBV7-6,CASSPIGDRGYEQYF,TGTGCCAGCAGCCCAATTGGGGACAGGGGCTACGAGCAGTACTTC
TRBJ1-1,few,-,TRBV9,CASSAGMNTEAFF,TGTGCCAGCAGCGCAGGCATGAACACTGAAGCTTTCTTT
TRBJ2-1,-,-,TRBV19,CASSIDRGYYNEQFF,TGTGCCAGTAGTATAGACAGGGGCTACTACAATGAGCAGTTCTTC